The 26 T cell receptor beta chains given below trace back to one sample, sequenced in a study of T cell responses to AZD1222 COVID-19 vaccine. TCRdb keeps only in-frame clones here, not all; method: immunoSEQ multiplex PCR. The sample holds roughly 72,000 clones, approximately 81% seen once. Sequenced material: peripheral blood, taken on day 0 of AZD1222 vaccination. The receptors here all came from an adult in good health.

This chain connects TRBV7-9 to TRBJ2-5; possibly TRBD2 for D (6 bases). CDR3 size: 14 residues. Trimming shortened V by 2 bases and J by 5 bases, and 12 bases separated the two germline ends. Germline V lookup: CDR1 SEHNR, CDR2 FQNEAQ (reference sequence). This chain's CDR3 is CASSLTSGGETQYF. The CDR3 nucleotides are TGTGCCAGCAGCTTAACTAGTGGAGGGGAGACCCAGTACTTC. Supplemented by reference TRBV7-9 and TRBJ2-5, the full variable domain reads DTGVSQNPRHKITKRGQNVTFRCDPISEHNRLYWYRQTLGQGPEFLTYFQNEAQLEKSRLLSDRFSAERPKGSFSTLEIQRTEQGDSAMYLCASSLTSGGETQYFGPGTRLLVL.

The chain combines TRBV9 with TRBJ2-1; TRBD2 matches at 9 bases. With 1 base clipped from V and 8 bases from J, the junction kept 7 bases outside the gene matches. The CDR3 is 15 amino acids. CDR1 and CDR2 (germline): SGDLS, YYNGEE. The CDR3, as DNA: TGTGCCAGCAGCGTATTGGCGGGGGGGCCATATGAGCAGTTCTTC. Amino acids: CASSVLAGGPYEQFF.

V and J are TRBV5-6 and TRBJ2-3; D call uncertain. Trimming took off 6 bases at V and 4 bases at J, with 21 bases between the two ends. The CDR3 covers 16 residues. CDR1 is SGHDT and CDR2 is YYEEEE in the germline V gene. The DNA for the CDR3 is TGTGCCAGCACCCGAAGGGTAGTGGCCGCGGCAGATACGCAGTATTTT. It is translated as CASTRRVVAAADTQYF.

The V and J genes are TRBV7-8 and TRBJ1-2, with no clear D. Deletions cut 5 bases from V and 8 bases from J, with 12 bases between. CDR1 is SGHVS, CDR2 FQNEAQ, per germline. This CDR3 contains 12 residues. The CDR3, as DNA: TGTGCCAGCAGCGCAAGGGTTGACGGCTACACCTTC. Its protein product is CASSARVDGYTF.

The V gene is TRBV5-1, the J gene TRBJ2-3, with D uncertain. The germline V and J ends were trimmed by 4 bases and 11 bases, with 17 bases remaining between them. The CDR3 totals 13 residues. The V gene's germline CDR1 is SGHRS and CDR2 YFSETQ. The CDR3 coding sequence is TGCGCCAGCAGCCCCGACCGGACGTGGGGGCAGTATTTT. Translation: CASSPDRTWGQYF.

The rearrangement links TRBV28 to TRBJ1-5; D is perhaps TRBD1 (6 bases). V lost 9 bases and J 4 bases, leaving 13 bases between the germline ends. CDR1 and CDR2 (germline): MDHEN, SYDVKM. The CDR3 contains 13 residues. CDR3 DNA: TGTGCCAGTTCGGGGGCAGCTAATCAGCCCCAGCATTTT. The encoded protein is CASSGAANQPQHF.

The chain joins TRBV6-6 to TRBJ1-2; TRBD1 agrees at 9 bases. The J segment lost 4 bases and the V segment lost 6 bases, leaving 6 bases of the junction unmatched. This CDR3 has 14 amino acids. Germline values: CDR1 MNHNY, CDR2 SVGAGI (reference sequence). The CDR3 region is CASSWDRAGYGYTF. CDR3 nucleotides: TGTGCCAGCAGCTGGGACAGGGCGGGCTATGGCTACACCTTC.

The genes are TRBV24-1 and TRBJ1-5; the D is unclear. V was pared by 3 bases and J by 4 bases, with 3 bases between. The CDR3 contains 12 residues. Germline V gene lookup returns CDR1 KGHDR and CDR2 SFDVKD. In DNA, the CDR3 is TGTGCCACCAGTGATCAAAATCAGCCCCAGCATTTT. This translates into CATSDQNQPQHF.

The rearrangement links TRBV11-2 to TRBJ2-1; 11 bases agree with TRBD2. The CDR3 loop spans 14 amino acids. J was trimmed by 9 bases and V by 4 bases; bases with no gene match: 5. CDR1 is SGHAT and CDR2 is FQNNGV in the germline V gene. CDR3 sequence: CASSWGTSGVEQFF. Here the CDR3 DNA reads TGTGCCAGCAGCTGGGGGACTAGCGGCGTTGAGCAGTTCTTC.

The V call is TRBV14, the J call TRBJ2-7; D remains unclear. The ends were cut back, 1 base at V and 8 bases at J, with 21 bases in the middle. The CDR3 extends over 16 amino acids. The V gene's germline CDR1 is SGHDN and CDR2 FVKESK. The CDR3 sequence is CASSQGLVRRVAKQYF. DNA of the CDR3: TGTGCCAGCAGCCAAGGATTAGTACGGAGAGTTGCGAAGCAGTACTTC.

The V call is TRBV6-5, the J call TRBJ1-2; 9 positions agree with TRBD1. The CDR3 spans 14 residues. The germline V gene encodes CDR1 MNHEY and CDR2 SVGAGI. The ends lost 8 bases at V and 5 bases at J; junction bases unmatched: 9. This chain's CDR3 is CASGGSGTGYGYTF. Written as DNA, the CDR3 is TGTGCCAGCGGGGGATCCGGGACAGGGTATGGCTACACCTTC.

V is TRBV6-5 and J is TRBJ2-7; 8 bases fit TRBD1. The germline gives CDR1 MNHEY, CDR2 SVGAGI. The ends lost 0 bases at V and 2 bases at J; junction bases unmatched: 3. This CDR3 has 15 amino acids. This CDR3 is CASSYSGQGAYEQYF. The CDR3 bases are TGTGCCAGCAGTTACTCTGGACAGGGAGCCTACGAGCAGTACTTC.

The chain is built from TRBV10-1 and TRBJ1-4, with D possibly TRBD1 on 6 matching bases. V gave up 3 bases and J gave up 6 bases, with 17 bases separating them. Per the germline V gene, CDR1 is WNHNN and CDR2 is SYGVQD (reference sequence). The CDR3 is 16 amino acids. The CDR3, as DNA: TGCGCCAGCAGTGAAGGTTCTGCCGGGACACATGAAAAACTGTTTTTT. Its protein is CASSEGSAGTHEKLFF.

The CDR3 nucleotides are TGCAGCGTTGCTACAGACACAATTAACTATGGCTACACCTTC. Translated: CSVATDTINYGYTF. This chain uses TRBV29-1 with TRBJ1-2, with no clear D. The CDR3 spans 14 residues. Germline V gene sequence: CDR1 SQVTM, CDR2 ANQGSEA. Trimming removed 4 bases at V and 1 base at J, with 13 bases between.

The V and J genes are TRBV5-4 and TRBJ1-2, with D unclear. This CDR3 has 11 amino acids. From germline, CDR1 is SGHNT and CDR2 YYREEE (reference sequence). The ends were cut back, 0 bases at V and 7 bases at J, with 4 bases in the middle. This CDR3 reads CASSLGSGYTF. CDR3 sequence (DNA): TGTGCCAGCAGCTTGGGTAGTGGCTACACCTTC. The full variable domain, with the rest looked up from reference TRBV5-4 and TRBJ1-2, is ETGVTQSPTHLIKTRGQQVTLRCSSQSGHNTVSWYQQALGQGPQFIFQYYREEENGRGNFPPRFSGLQFPNYSSELNVNALELDDSALYLCASSLGSGYTFGSGTRLTVV.

The chain has TRBV27 and TRBJ2-2; 7 bases are shared with TRBD2. The length of the CDR3 is 16 residues. After removal of 0 bases from V and 1 base from J, the junction contained 2 bases not matched to a gene. Germline V gene sequence: CDR1 MNHEY, CDR2 SMNVEV (reference sequence). In nucleotides, the CDR3 is TGTGCCAGCAGTTTATCGGGGGGGAGGAACACCGGGGAGCTGTTTTTT. Translating it yields CASSLSGGRNTGELFF.

The table lists this clone with a few counts. J is TRBJ1-2 and V is TRBV6-5, with D maybe TRBD1 (5 bases). The CDR3 consists of 15 residues. V gave up 6 bases and J gave up 8 bases, with 22 bases separating them. Per the germline V gene, CDR1 is MNHEY and CDR2 is SVGAGI. The CDR3 sequence: CASRSGGAPYDGYTF. DNA of the CDR3: TGTGCCAGCAGGAGTGGTGGGGCCCCTTATGACGGCTACACCTTC.

The rearrangement joins TRBV3-1 (or the pseudogene TRBV3-2) to TRBJ1-2, with D tentatively TRBD1 (6 bases). Germline-derived CDR1 and CDR2 are LGHDT and YNNKEL (reference sequence). Between the trimmed V and J ends, which lost 0 bases and 8 bases, there was a span of 19 bases. CDR3 size: 16 residues. The CDR3 spells CASSQEGQGGTGGYTF. Written as DNA, the CDR3 is TGTGCCAGCAGCCAAGAAGGCCAAGGGGGGACGGGAGGCTACACCTTC.

The genes are TRBV21-1 and TRBJ2-3; the listed D gene, TRBD2, was not tested against the DNA. TRBV21-1 is tagged as a pseudogene. The CDR3 totals 16 residues. CDR3 nucleotide sequence: TGTGCCAGCAGCGGGGGACTAGCGGGGGCTGGGGATACGCAGTATTTT. It encodes CASSGGLAGAGDTQYF.

This rearrangement joins TRBV9 to TRBJ2-3; 9 bases are a match to TRBD2. Germline lookup yields CDR1 SGDLS and CDR2 YYNGEE. V dropped 0 bases and J dropped 3; count of bases not matched to a gene: 17. This CDR3 is 20 amino acids long. This chain's CDR3 is CASSVGVGLLGLAITDTQYF. The CDR3 bases are TGTGCCAGCAGCGTAGGAGTCGGGCTTCTCGGACTAGCGATTACAGATACGCAGTATTTT.

V gene TRBV14 combines with J gene TRBJ2-7; TRBD1 matches at 7 bases. This CDR3 is built from 13 residues. The V and J ends lost 6 bases and 2 bases, in that order; junction bases with no gene match: 4. Germline V gives CDR1 SGHDN, CDR2 FVKESK. The CDR3 region is CASRTTGTYEQYF. The CDR3 DNA sequence: TGTGCCAGCAGAACGACAGGGACCTACGAGCAGTACTTC.

This clone was seen just once. The V call is TRBV7-9, the J call TRBJ1-6; D not certain. Germline CDR1 SEHNR, CDR2 FQNEAQ (reference sequence). The CDR3 extends over 14 amino acids. Deletions cut 7 bases from V and 7 bases from J, with 14 bases between. The CDR3, as DNA: TGTGCCAGCACCAACAGACCGCGGAATTCACCCCTCCACTTT. It translates to CASTNRPRNSPLHF. Full variable domain (remainder filled in from reference TRBV7-9 and TRBJ1-6): DTGVSQNPRHKITKRGQNVTFRCDPISEHNRLYWYRQTLGQGPEFLTYFQNEAQLEKSRLLSDRFSAERPKGSFSTLEIQRTEQGDSAMYLCASTNRPRNSPLHFGNGTRLTVT.

This chain uses TRBV5-1 with TRBJ2-1; 10 positions agree with TRBD2. The germline CDR1 and CDR2 sequences are SGHRS and YFSETQ. V shed 0 bases and J 5 bases; nucleotides not matched to a gene: 2. The CDR3 has 15 residues. This chain's CDR3 is CASSLGAGGHNEQFF. CDR3 DNA: TGCGCCAGCAGCTTGGGAGCGGGGGGGCACAATGAGCAGTTCTTC.

The V call is TRBV27, the J call TRBJ2-2; D is unclear. Germline V CDR1 and CDR2: MNHEY, SMNVEV (reference sequence). V was trimmed by 6 bases and J by 5 bases, leaving 13 bases between them. The CDR3 sequence is 14 residues long. Here the CDR3 reads CASRYGQQTGELFF. CDR3 DNA: TGTGCCAGCAGATACGGGCAGCAGACCGGGGAGCTGTTTTTT.

The J gene is TRBJ1-4, the V gene TRBV5-5; D gene unclear. The CDR3 length is 16 residues. Germline CDR1 SGHKS, CDR2 YYEKEE (reference sequence). The V and J ends lost 4 bases and 4 bases respectively, with 17 bases between them. The CDR3 DNA sequence: TGTGCCAGCAGCCTGACTCGGTTCGGTTTTAATGAAAAACTGTTTTTT. As protein: CASSLTRFGFNEKLFF.

The chain recombines TRBV5-1 with TRBJ1-6; D unresolved. There are 17 residues in the CDR3. The V end lost 2 bases, the J end lost 4 bases, and 16 bases lay between the germline ends. Germline V lookup: CDR1 SGHRS, CDR2 YFSETQ. The CDR3 nucleotides are TGCGCCAGCAGCTTTCTCGGGGTCTTTGCGTATAATTCACCCCTCCACTTT. Its translation is CASSFLGVFAYNSPLHF.